The next 15 T cell receptor beta chains were all read from a single sample in a study of T cells in pancreatic ductal adenocarcinoma. Method: immunoSEQ multiplex PCR; TCRdb's copy keeps in-frame clones and lacks some. Here the sample spans fewer than 5,000 clones, approximately 80% being singletons. No neoadjuvant therapy was given to the selected pancreatic ductal adenocarcinoma patients before their surgery. What was sequenced was pancreatic tumor tissue. Source of these receptors: a human donor with pancreatic ductal adenocarcinoma. The donor label of this sample is uncertain.

DNA of the CDR3: TGCGCCAGCAGCCAAGAGGTACTAGCGGGTAACACCGGGGAGCTGTTTTTT. Amino acids: CASSQEVLAGNTGELFF. V is TRBV4-1 and J is TRBJ2-2; 9 nucleotides align to TRBD2. Germline V gives CDR1 MGHRA, CDR2 YSYEKL. J gave up 2 bases and V 0 bases, and 4 bases lay outside the gene matches. CDR3 length: 17 amino acids.

This clone was found once. This chain connects TRBV7-9 to TRBJ1-4; 9 bases map to TRBD1. The germline V gene has CDR1 SEHNR and CDR2 FQNEAQ (reference sequence). This CDR3 contains 18 residues. V was pared by 1 base and J by 4 bases, with 10 bases of the junction left unmatched. CDR3 nucleotides: TGTGCCAGCAGCTTAGAGCTTGTACAGGGGGCCCATAATGAAAAACTGTTTTTT. Protein: CASSLELVQGAHNEKLFF.

DNA for the CDR3: TGTGCCAGCAGTGATGGGACTAGCGGAGACTACAATGAGCAGTTCTTC. This translates into CASSDGTSGDYNEQFF. This rearrangement joins TRBV6-4 to TRBJ2-1; TRBD2 aligns across 11 bases. CDR3 length: 16 residues. V shed 3 bases and J 3 bases; nucleotides not matched to a gene: 4. Germline CDR1 is MRHNA and CDR2 is SNTAGT.

The chain carries TRBV7-9 and TRBJ2-1, with unresolved D. Germline V gene lookup returns CDR1 SEHNR and CDR2 FQNEAQ (reference sequence). Deletions cut 5 bases from V and 0 bases from J, with 14 bases between. There are 16 residues in the CDR3. CDR3 residues: CASSPEEGPSYNEQFF. The CDR3 DNA follows: TGTGCCAGCAGCCCTGAGGAAGGGCCCTCCTACAATGAGCAGTTCTTC.

The sample holds one count of this clone. The rearrangement joins TRBV4-1 to TRBJ2-5, with D tentatively TRBD1 (6 bases). V lost 3 bases, J lost 2 bases, and 10 bases lay in between. Germline V gene data show CDR1 as MGHRA and CDR2 as YSYEKL. The CDR3 extends over 14 amino acids. The CDR3 reads CASSQRQVQETQYF. The CDR3, as DNA: TGCGCCAGCAGCCAGAGACAGGTGCAAGAGACCCAGTACTTC.

The chain carries TRBV4-3 and TRBJ2-1, with 11 bases fitting TRBD1. Trimming at V came to 0 bases and at J to 12 bases, leaving 7 bases not matched to a gene. Germline assignment: CDR1 LGHNA and CDR2 YSLEER. CDR3 length: 15 amino acids. The CDR3 sequence: CASSQESDRGRGQFF. Written as DNA, the CDR3 is TGCGCCAGCAGCCAAGAATCGGACAGGGGGCGAGGGCAGTTCTTC.

The chain joins TRBV5-1 to TRBJ2-4, with D uncertain. There are 16 residues in the CDR3. Germline V CDR1 and CDR2: SGHRS, YFSETQ. Trimming took off 4 bases at V and 1 base at J, with 15 bases between the two ends. The CDR3 loop is CASSPAVLGAKNIQYF. CDR3 sequence (DNA): TGCGCCAGCAGCCCAGCTGTGTTAGGGGCCAAAAACATTCAGTACTTC.

J is TRBJ2-1 and V is TRBV4-3; the match to TRBD1 covers 7 bases. Per germline, CDR1 LGHNA and CDR2 YSLEER. This CDR3 comprises 13 residues. Trimming cost V 2 bases and J 8 bases; bases outside gene matches: 3. CDR3 bases: TGCGCCAGCAGCCAAAGGGGGCCGCATGAGCAGTTCTTC. Protein product: CASSQRGPHEQFF.

V is TRBV5-6 and J is TRBJ2-7, with 8 bases aligning to TRBD2. The germline CDR1 and CDR2 sequences are SGHDT and YYEEEE. V was clipped by 2 bases and J by 9 bases; unmatched bases: 10. This CDR3 comprises 14 residues. The CDR3 sequence is CASSFGGGPGSQYF. The CDR3 nucleotides are TGTGCCAGCAGCTTCGGGGGGGGACCCGGGTCGCAGTACTTC.

This chain joins TRBV19 and TRBJ1-5, with D hard to call. Deletions cut 3 bases from V and 0 bases from J, with 9 bases between. The CDR3 runs to 15 residues. The V gene's germline CDR1 is LNHDA and CDR2 SQIVND (reference sequence). CDR3 coding DNA: TGTGCCAGTAGTATGGGCCACCATAGCAATCAGCCCCAGCATTTT. Residues: CASSMGHHSNQPQHF. The entire variable domain, with the rest obtained from reference TRBV19 and TRBJ1-5, is as follows: DGGITQSPKYLFRKEGQNVTLSCEQNLNHDAMYWYRQDPGQGLRLIYYSQIVNDFQKGDIAEGYSVSREKKESFPLTVTSAQKNPTAFYLCASSMGHHSNQPQHFGDGTRLSIL.

The chain has TRBV19 and TRBJ2-7; TRBD1 agrees at 8 bases. The germline gives CDR1 LNHDA, CDR2 SQIVND (reference sequence). The ends lost 6 bases at V and 0 bases at J; junction bases unmatched: 7. The CDR3 is 15 residues long. The CDR3 sequence is CASSDRGASSYEQYF. The CDR3, as DNA: TGTGCCAGTAGCGACAGGGGCGCGAGCTCCTACGAGCAGTACTTC.

The chain employs TRBV4-3 and TRBJ1-2; possible D gene TRBD1, 5 bases. Per the germline V gene, CDR1 is LGHNA and CDR2 is YSLEER. Trimming took off 1 base at V and 0 bases at J, with 12 bases between the two ends. The CDR3 is 16 amino acids. Here the CDR3 DNA reads TGCGCCAGCAGCCAAGCATCGGGGCCCGCTAACTATGGCTACACCTTC. Encoded protein: CASSQASGPANYGYTF.

J is TRBJ2-1 and V is TRBV10-3, with a weak D call TRBD2 (6 bases). V was trimmed by 6 bases and J by 8 bases, leaving 20 bases between them. Germline-derived CDR1 and CDR2 are ENHRY and SYGVKD. The CDR3 loop spans 15 amino acids. CDR3 residues: CAIRDPGLSVDEQFF. The CDR3 DNA follows: TGTGCCATCAGGGACCCGGGACTGAGTGTAGATGAGCAGTTCTTC.

The V call is TRBV18, the J call TRBJ1-5; possibly TRBD1 for D (6 bases). Germline V gene lookup returns CDR1 KGHSH and CDR2 LQKENI. This CDR3 is 15 amino acids long. V lost 3 bases, J lost 1 base, and 10 bases lay in between. The CDR3 region is CASSPGHPSNQPQHF. CDR3 nucleotides: TGTGCCAGCTCACCGGGACACCCGAGCAATCAGCCCCAGCATTTT.

This clone occurred once. The V gene is TRBV6-5, the J gene TRBJ2-1, with 7 bases matching TRBD1. Losses at the gene ends were 2 bases for V and 5 bases for J; bases not matched to a gene: 9. This CDR3 is built from 16 residues. The germline V gene encodes CDR1 MNHEY and CDR2 SVGAGI. DNA for the CDR3: TGTGCCAGCAGTTACCTACGATGGGACAGCAACAATGAGCAGTTCTTC. Encoded protein: CASSYLRWDSNNEQFF.